This TCR beta chain appears in the sequencing data of a study of T cell repertoires in cytomegalovirus infection. Concerning this clonotype: The antigen is not known.

Germline-derived CDR1 and CDR2 are LGHNA and YNFKEQ. The V gene lost 1 base and the J gene lost 5 bases, with 12 bases spanning the gap. CDR3 length: 15 residues. Each CDR3 protein gets one entry after TCRdb re-called the reads with MiXCR. This sample has some 500,000 distinct CDR3 sequences, with roughly 43% found just once. The rearrangement joins TRBV4-2 to TRBJ2-1; D is undetermined. The TCR originated in a human donor in good health (CMV status not recorded). Some clones in this sample may be carry-over from other donors' samples. Sequencing used cultured PBMCs, obtained from culture after CMV antigen stimulation. The CDR3 protein is CASSQGNTRDNEQFF. In DNA, the CDR3 is TGTGCCAGCAGCCAAGGAAACACCCGAGACAATGAGCAGTTCTTC.